One and the same sample provided the 22 T cell receptor beta chains below, sequenced in a study of T cell responses to AZD1222 COVID-19 vaccine. Clones were sequenced by immunoSEQ multiplex PCR, and TCRdb holds only the in-frame ones, with some missing. Of about 120,000 clones listed, under 90% are singletons. Source: peripheral blood, taken on day 0 of AZD1222 vaccination. Every receptor here comes from an adult in good health.

The J gene is TRBJ1-2, the V gene TRBV15, with D hard to call. Trimming left V 0 bases short and J 4 bases short, with 12 bases between. In germline, CDR1 is LNHNV, CDR2 YYDKDF (reference sequence). The CDR3 totals 15 residues. For the CDR3, the DNA is TGTGCCACCAGCAGAGATCGCGGGGTTTTCTATGGCTACACCTTC. It encodes CATSRDRGVFYGYTF.

The chain combines TRBV7-9 with TRBJ2-7; D might be TRBD2 (5 bases). Trimming took off 6 bases at V and 7 bases at J, with 10 bases between the two ends. The germline CDR1 and CDR2 sequences are SEHNR and FQNEAQ (reference sequence). CDR3 length equals 11 residues. Here the CDR3 reads CASRREGEQYF. For the CDR3, the DNA is TGTGCCAGCAGAAGAGAGGGTGAGCAGTACTTC.

The V and J genes are TRBV2 and TRBJ2-3, with TRBD2 identical over 7 bases. The germline gives CDR1 SNHLY, CDR2 FYNNEI. The CDR3 sequence is 15 residues long. V was pared by 6 bases and J by 3 bases, with 9 bases of the junction left unmatched. The CDR3 region has the DNA TGTGCCAGCAGACTAACTAGCGTTAAAACAGATACGCAGTATTTT. Translation: CASRLTSVKTDTQYF.

The chain links TRBV15 to TRBJ1-6; possible D gene TRBD1, 6 bases. V was cut by 1 base and J by 8 bases, with 15 bases left in between. CDR3 length equals 16 residues. Germline V gene sequence: CDR1 LNHNV, CDR2 YYDKDF (reference sequence). CDR3 amino acids: CATSRGGANFYSPLHF. The CDR3 region has the DNA TGTGCCACCAGCAGAGGGGGGGCAAACTTCTATTCACCCCTCCACTTT.

This rearrangement joins TRBV11-2 to TRBJ2-7; D call uncertain. Germline V gene lookup returns CDR1 SGHAT and CDR2 FQNNGV. V lost 5 bases to trimming and J lost 9 bases, with 14 bases between them. CDR3 length: 12 amino acids. Here the CDR3 DNA reads TGTGCCAGCAGCGACCGAGTACGAGCGCAGTACTTC. Encoded protein: CASSDRVRAQYF.

This chain joins TRBV9 and TRBJ2-3; D is undetermined. CDR3 length: 14 residues. Germline assignment: CDR1 SGDLS and CDR2 YYNGEE. V lost 1 base to trimming and J lost 2 bases, with 8 bases between them. The CDR3: CASSVSAITDTQYF. DNA for the CDR3: TGTGCCAGCAGCGTATCCGCAATCACAGATACGCAGTATTTT.

V gene TRBV5-6 combines with J gene TRBJ1-3; TRBD1 matches 7 bases. V trimming: 2 bases; J trimming: 3 bases; junction bases outside the gene matches: 8. This CDR3 region has 16 residues. The germline gives CDR1 SGHDT, CDR2 YYEEEE. CDR3 protein: CASSFGRQGSGNTIYF. CDR3 sequence (DNA): TGTGCCAGCAGCTTCGGGCGACAGGGTAGTGGAAACACCATATATTTT.

This rearrangement joins TRBV12-3 or TRBV12-4 to TRBJ2-7; TRBD2 aligns across 12 bases. This CDR3 region has 13 residues. V lost 6 bases and J lost 5; bases outside the gene matches: 2. The CDR3 protein is CASRTSGGNEQYF. The CDR3 bases are TGTGCCAGCAGAACTAGCGGGGGGAACGAGCAGTACTTC.

V and J are TRBV20-1 and TRBJ2-6; no firm D call. Germline-derived CDR1 and CDR2 are DFQATT and SNEGSKA (reference sequence). CDR3 length: 14 amino acids. Trimming pared 3 bases from V and 3 bases from J, leaving 9 bases between. The CDR3 region is CSASWKHGANVLTF. In nucleotides, the CDR3 is TGCAGTGCTAGTTGGAAGCATGGGGCCAACGTCCTGACTTTC.

Here the CDR3 reads CASAQGGAYEQYF. The CDR3 DNA is TGCGCCAGCGCTCAGGGGGGTGCCTACGAGCAGTACTTC. The J gene is TRBJ2-7, the V gene TRBV10-1, with D perhaps TRBD1 (7 bases). Germline V gene lookup returns CDR1 WNHNN and CDR2 SYGVQD (reference sequence). V was clipped by 8 bases and J by 2 bases, with 13 bases between them. The CDR3 consists of 13 residues.

V gene TRBV19 combines with J gene TRBJ1-2; TRBD1 is a possible D gene (6 bases). Germline assignment: CDR1 LNHDA and CDR2 SQIVND (reference sequence). CDR3 size: 13 residues. V shed 6 bases and J shed 8 bases, with 16 bases lying between them. In DNA form, the CDR3 reads TGTGCCAGTAGGGCACAGGGTGTAAGCGGCTACACCTTC. Its protein is CASRAQGVSGYTF.

The genes are TRBV6-2 or TRBV6-3 and TRBJ1-1; D remains unclear. Germline CDR1 and CDR2: MNHEY and SVGEGT. The CDR3 is 11 residues long. Trimming shortened V by 5 bases and J by 7 bases, and 8 bases separated the two germline ends. The CDR3 DNA follows: TGTGCCAGCAGTAGAAATTATGAAGCTTTCTTT. It is translated as CASSRNYEAFF.

This chain joins TRBV6-5 and TRBJ2-5; no firm D call. Germline values: CDR1 MNHEY, CDR2 SVGAGI. There are 15 residues in the CDR3. Trimming shortened V by 2 bases and J by 2 bases, and 12 bases separated the two germline ends. CDR3 sequence: CASSYASAGQETQYF. Written as DNA, the CDR3 is TGTGCCAGCAGTTACGCCTCAGCCGGGCAAGAGACCCAGTACTTC.

This clone appeared a single time. This chain links TRBV28 with TRBJ1-5, with D uncertain. The V gene's germline CDR1 is MDHEN and CDR2 SYDVKM. CDR3 length: 15 amino acids. The V end lost 2 bases, the J end lost 1 base, and 9 bases lay between the germline ends. The CDR3 protein is CASSLRELSNQPQHF. The CDR3, as DNA: TGTGCCAGCAGTTTAAGGGAACTCAGCAATCAGCCCCAGCATTTT.

This rearrangement joins TRBV28 to TRBJ2-3; TRBD2 agrees at 8 bases. The germline gives CDR1 MDHEN, CDR2 SYDVKM. This CDR3 spans 15 amino acids. The junction had 9 bases not matched to a gene; V was cut back by 5 bases and J by 5 bases. The CDR3 bases are TGTGCCAGCAGTCCCTCCGGGACTAGGGGAGATACGCAGTATTTT. Protein product: CASSPSGTRGDTQYF. Drawing the rest from reference TRBV28 and TRBJ2-3, the complete variable domain is DVKVTQSSRYLVKRTGEKVFLECVQDMDHENMFWYRQDPGLGLRLIYFSYDVKMKEKGDIPEGYSVSREKKERFSLILESASTNQTSMYLCASSPSGTRGDTQYFGPGTRLTVL.

This clone was seen only a few times. The CDR3 loop is CASSQEVSVGSLPAGNTIYF. For the CDR3, the DNA is TGCGCCAGCAGCCAAGAGGTTTCGGTTGGCAGCCTCCCGGCTGGAAACACCATATATTTT. The V call is TRBV4-3, the J call TRBJ1-3; D not certain. CDR1 and CDR2 from the germline V gene are LGHNA and YSLEER. The CDR3 consists of 20 residues. V lost 0 bases and J 2 bases, leaving 23 bases between the germline ends.

This clone appeared a few times. The V call is TRBV6-1, the J call TRBJ2-7; tentatively, D is TRBD2 (5 bases). CDR3 length equals 16 residues. The germline V gene has CDR1 MNHNS and CDR2 SASEGT. Between the trimmed V and J ends, which lost 1 base and 0 bases, there was a span of 13 bases. The CDR3 loop is CASSEGLALSSYEQYF. The DNA of the CDR3 is TGTGCCAGCAGTGAAGGTCTAGCCTTGAGCTCCTACGAGCAGTACTTC.

The chain is built from TRBV7-9 and TRBJ1-2; no clear D. The germline V gene has CDR1 SEHNR and CDR2 FQNEAQ (reference sequence). The V end lost 2 bases, the J end lost 0 bases, and 7 bases lay between the germline ends. This CDR3 is 14 amino acids long. CDR3 sequence (DNA): TGTGCCAGCAGCTTAAAGGTTTCTAACTATGGCTACACCTTC. It yields the protein CASSLKVSNYGYTF.

The gene calls are TRBV5-1 and TRBJ2-5; D not certain. In germline, CDR1 is SGHRS, CDR2 YFSETQ. V was clipped by 0 bases and J by 5 bases, with 20 bases between them. CDR3 length: 17 residues. The CDR3: CASSLESLVSELETQYF. In nucleotides, the CDR3 is TGCGCCAGCAGCTTGGAGTCTCTGGTTTCGGAGTTGGAGACCCAGTACTTC. Based on the CDR3 plus reference TRBV5-1 and TRBJ2-5, the full variable domain is KAGVTQTPRYLIKTRGQQVTLSCSPISGHRSVSWYQQTPGQGLQFLFEYFSETQRNKGNFPGRFSGRQFSNSRSEMNVSTLELGDSALYLCASSLESLVSELETQYFGPGTRLLVL.

The V call is TRBV5-1, the J call TRBJ2-6; D not certain. V lost 3 bases to trimming and J lost 0 bases, with 7 bases between them. This CDR3 contains 15 residues. Per germline, CDR1 SGHRS and CDR2 YFSETQ. The CDR3, as DNA: TGCGCCAGCAGCTCCGAGAGCTCTGGGGCCAACGTCCTGACTTTC. This codes for CASSSESSGANVLTF.

This chain joins TRBV7-9 and TRBJ2-7; D may match TRBD1 or TRBD2 (5 bases each). Deletions cut 4 bases from V and 4 bases from J, with 14 bases between. CDR1 is SEHNR, CDR2 FQNEAQ, per germline (reference sequence). CDR3 length: 14 residues. This chain's CDR3 is CASSYEGPKYEQYF. The CDR3 bases are TGTGCCAGCAGCTACGAGGGACCGAAGTACGAGCAGTACTTC.

The chain has TRBV4-3 and TRBJ2-3, with D possibly being TRBD1 (6 bases). V lost 3 bases, J lost 2 bases, and 12 bases lay in between. Germline loops: CDR1 LGHNA, CDR2 YSLEER. The CDR3 sequence is 15 residues long. CDR3 bases: TGCGCCAGCAGCCAGACCCCGGGACACACAGATACGCAGTATTTT. Translated, it gives CASSQTPGHTDTQYF.